Described below is a single T cell receptor beta chain sequence and its context. This clonotype was found many times. Its antigen has not been determined. No quality values exist for individual bases; no much larger clone is one base distant. These data belong to a study of human T cells and chemical hapten exposure (dated by TCRdb to the early 2020s). With respect to the entire study: For sensitization, 2% DPC in acetone was applied to a 2 cm by 2 cm area of upper inner arm skin. Throughout the approximately 25-week study period, patients were also given weekly therapeutic DPC doses on the scalp. Patch testing was done on the upper back using Finn chambers containing 0.01% DPC, and results were scored after 6 days according to International Contact Dermatitis Research Group standards. Alopecia areata with under or over 50% scalp involvement, alopecia totalis and alopecia universalis were represented in the patient cohort, which was mostly female. The libraries were sequenced as a pool, and the TCR yield per sample differed mostly because of small variations in library volumes within the pool. This study followed changes in the peripheral blood TCR repertoire in vivo during primary and secondary sensitization of alopecia patients to the hapten diphenylcyclopropenone (DPC). Patient blood was sampled pre-sensitization (week 0) and at 2, 6 and about 24 weeks after DPC sensitization. Nearly 30 alopecia patients gave blood for TCR sequencing at one to four time points (pre-sensitization, 2, 6 and 24 weeks). Study-wide conclusions, independent of this receptor: The number of TCRs above 1 in 1000 frequency did not change with DPC sensitization; there was no evidence of global repertoire structure alterations. Repeated subsampling changed both the strength of the expansion versus patch-test correlation and the threshold at which the correlation became significant. Patch test score was positively correlated with the number of PT1 expanded TCRs, with significance at thresholds 8, 16 and 32 but not at 4. Alopecia, a presumed autoimmune disease, was present in all patients, so the immune response of the patients might differ from that of healthy individuals. Significantly more large CDR3 similarity clusters were formed by expanded TCRs than by pre-sensitization or healthy control sets, consistent with antigen-driven responses.

The library came from RACE. This sample was sequenced with a NextSeq 500. Library preparation attached unique molecular identifiers to individual cDNA molecules for quantitative, reproducible TCR counting. Both TCR alpha and TCR beta chains were sequenced from each blood RNA sample. Turning to the authors' computational methods: A median of roughly 99,000 TCRs per sample was observed, with a range of 23,224 to 690,600. V, J and CDR3 annotation of the TCR reads was carried out using the Decombinator software suite. Every sample was subsampled to the same number of TCRs (28,000) for the PS versus PT1 abundance plots. Expanded TCRs were defined as absent before sensitization and observed at least eight times at the 2-week time point. TCRdb handled the public reads itself, with Q25 trimming in fastp and clone calling in MiXCR, and kept productive beta chains. One record per CDR3 amino acid sequence lists the most common genes and DNA. TCRdb, not the original authors, processed these V and J calls. This sample lists 35,000 to 50,000 distinct CDR3 sequences; more than 8.5% were detected once. The ten most abundant clones make up 15% of the sample.

The time point label for this specimen denotes: patch test 2, 6 weeks after DPC sensitization. The meaning of the sample's treatment or condition label: therapeutic diphenylcyclopropenone sensitization with weekly scalp DPC. Blood at each patch-test visit was drawn before the patch test was applied. To be eligible, patients had to be aged 18 to 70, diagnosed with alopecia and judged suitable for DPC therapy, while pregnant patients were excluded. Total RNA was extracted from unfractionated whole blood that had been collected in Tempus Blood RNA tubes. CDR1 and CDR2 were assigned from the germline V gene (reference sequence) as DFQATT and SNEGSKA. Including the terminal cysteine and phenylalanine, the CDR3 comprises 16 residues. Only the CDR3 DNA is retained, 48 bases long and in frame from the first base. Trimming accounts for 6 bases at V and 6 bases at J, while the number of junction bases matched to no gene is 16.

Here the chain combines TRBV20-1 and TRBJ2-3; 9 central bases correspond to TRBD2. The sample here was whole blood, taken in connection with sensitization to the hapten diphenylcyclopropenone (DPC). The sequence derives from a woman aged 40 to 50 with alopecia areata. Some clones in this sample may be carry-over from other donors' samples. The bases read TGCAGTGCCTATCTCGGGGCTAGCGGGGTTCGTGATACGCAGTATTTT. This sequence encodes CSAYLGASGVRDTQYF.